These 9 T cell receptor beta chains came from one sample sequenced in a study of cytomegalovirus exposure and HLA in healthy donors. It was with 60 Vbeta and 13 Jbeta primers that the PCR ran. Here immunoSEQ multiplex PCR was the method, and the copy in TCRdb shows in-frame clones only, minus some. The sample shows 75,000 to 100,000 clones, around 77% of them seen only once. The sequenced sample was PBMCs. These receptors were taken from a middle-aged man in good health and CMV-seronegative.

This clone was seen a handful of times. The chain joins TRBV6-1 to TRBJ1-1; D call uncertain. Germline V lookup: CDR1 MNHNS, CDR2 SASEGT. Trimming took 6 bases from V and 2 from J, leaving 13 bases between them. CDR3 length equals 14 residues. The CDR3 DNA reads TGTGCCAGCAGAGAGAGGGCGGTAAACACTGAAGCTTTCTTT. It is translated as CASRERAVNTEAFF.

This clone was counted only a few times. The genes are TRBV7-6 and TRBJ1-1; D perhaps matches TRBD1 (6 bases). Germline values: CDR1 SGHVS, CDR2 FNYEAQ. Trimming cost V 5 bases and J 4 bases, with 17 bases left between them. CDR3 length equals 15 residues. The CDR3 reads CASSPRGGLGTEAFF. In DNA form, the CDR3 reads TGTGCCAGCAGCCCCCGGGGGGGCCTAGGCACTGAAGCTTTCTTT.

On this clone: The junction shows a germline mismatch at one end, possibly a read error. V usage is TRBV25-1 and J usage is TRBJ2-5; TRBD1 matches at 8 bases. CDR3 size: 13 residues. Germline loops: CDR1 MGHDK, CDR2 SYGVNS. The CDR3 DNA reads TGTGCCAGCAGTGCCCAGGGGGCAGAGGCCCAGTACTTC. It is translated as CASSAQGAEAQYF.

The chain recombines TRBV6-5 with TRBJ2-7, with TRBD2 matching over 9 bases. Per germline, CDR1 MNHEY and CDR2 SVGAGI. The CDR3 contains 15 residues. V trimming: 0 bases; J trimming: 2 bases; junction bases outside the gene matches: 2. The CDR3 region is CASSYSGLAPYEQYF. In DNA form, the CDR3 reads TGTGCCAGCAGTTACTCCGGACTAGCGCCCTACGAGCAGTACTTC.

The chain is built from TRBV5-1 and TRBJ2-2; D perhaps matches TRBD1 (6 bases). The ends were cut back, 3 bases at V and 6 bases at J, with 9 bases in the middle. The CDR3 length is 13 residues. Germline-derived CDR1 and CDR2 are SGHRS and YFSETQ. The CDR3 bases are TGCGCCAGCAGCTCCGGACAGTCCGGGGAGCTGTTTTTT. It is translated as CASSSGQSGELFF.

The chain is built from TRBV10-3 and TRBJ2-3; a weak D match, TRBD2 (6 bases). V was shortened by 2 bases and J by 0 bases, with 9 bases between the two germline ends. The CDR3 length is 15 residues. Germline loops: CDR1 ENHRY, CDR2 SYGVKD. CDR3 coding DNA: TGTGCCATCAGTGAGGAGCGGGCTAGCACAGATACGCAGTATTTT. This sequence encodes CAISEERASTDTQYF.

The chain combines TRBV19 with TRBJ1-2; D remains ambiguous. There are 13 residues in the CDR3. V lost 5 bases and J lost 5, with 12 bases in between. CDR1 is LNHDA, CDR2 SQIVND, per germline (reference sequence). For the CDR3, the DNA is TGTGCCAGTAGTTCCGCAGTACCGTATGGCTACACCTTC. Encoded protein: CASSSAVPYGYTF.

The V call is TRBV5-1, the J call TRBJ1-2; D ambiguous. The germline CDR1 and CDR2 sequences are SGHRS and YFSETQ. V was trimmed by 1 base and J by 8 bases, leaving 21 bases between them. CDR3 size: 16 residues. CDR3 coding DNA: TGCGCCAGCAGCTTGTCCCCGGGTAGTAGGGAGAACGGCTACACCTTC. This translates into CASSLSPGSRENGYTF.

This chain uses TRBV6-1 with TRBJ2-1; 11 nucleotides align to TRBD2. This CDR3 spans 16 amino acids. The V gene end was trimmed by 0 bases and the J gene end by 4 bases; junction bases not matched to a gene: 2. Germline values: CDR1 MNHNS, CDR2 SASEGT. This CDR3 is CASSEASGGVYNEQFF. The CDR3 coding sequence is TGTGCCAGCAGTGAAGCTAGCGGGGGGGTTTACAATGAGCAGTTCTTC.